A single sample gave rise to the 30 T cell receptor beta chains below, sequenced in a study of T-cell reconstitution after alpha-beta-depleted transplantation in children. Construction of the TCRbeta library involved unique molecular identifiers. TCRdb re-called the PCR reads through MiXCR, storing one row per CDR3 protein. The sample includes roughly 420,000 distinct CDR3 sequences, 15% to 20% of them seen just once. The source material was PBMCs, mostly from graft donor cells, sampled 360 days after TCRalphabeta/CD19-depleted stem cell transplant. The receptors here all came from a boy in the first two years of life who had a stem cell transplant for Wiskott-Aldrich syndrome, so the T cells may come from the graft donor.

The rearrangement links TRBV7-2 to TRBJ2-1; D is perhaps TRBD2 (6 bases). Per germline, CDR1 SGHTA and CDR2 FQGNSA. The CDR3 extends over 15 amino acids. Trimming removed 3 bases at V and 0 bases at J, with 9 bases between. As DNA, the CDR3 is TGTGCCAGCAGCTTGTTCGGGAGCTCCTACAATGAGCAGTTCTTC. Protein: CASSLFGSSYNEQFF.

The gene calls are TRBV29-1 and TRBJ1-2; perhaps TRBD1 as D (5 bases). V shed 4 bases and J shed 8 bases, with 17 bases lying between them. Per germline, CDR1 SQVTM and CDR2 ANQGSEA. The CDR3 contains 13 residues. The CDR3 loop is CSVGAQGKGGYTF. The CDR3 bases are TGCAGCGTTGGGGCTCAGGGTAAAGGCGGCTACACCTTC.

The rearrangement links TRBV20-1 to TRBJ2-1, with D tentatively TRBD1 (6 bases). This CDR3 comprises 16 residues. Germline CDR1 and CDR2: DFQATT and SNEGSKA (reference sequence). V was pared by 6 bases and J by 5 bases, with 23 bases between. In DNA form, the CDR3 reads TGCAGTGCCCAGTTGTGGGGACGGGACACCCACAATGAGCAGTTCTTC. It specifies CSAQLWGRDTHNEQFF.

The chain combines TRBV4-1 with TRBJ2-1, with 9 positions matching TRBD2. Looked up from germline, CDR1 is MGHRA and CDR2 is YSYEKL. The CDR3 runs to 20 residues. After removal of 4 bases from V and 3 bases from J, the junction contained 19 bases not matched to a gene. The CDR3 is CASSRLYASGGSTLYNEQFF. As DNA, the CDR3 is TGCGCCAGCAGCCGACTATATGCGAGCGGGGGGTCCACCCTCTACAATGAGCAGTTCTTC.

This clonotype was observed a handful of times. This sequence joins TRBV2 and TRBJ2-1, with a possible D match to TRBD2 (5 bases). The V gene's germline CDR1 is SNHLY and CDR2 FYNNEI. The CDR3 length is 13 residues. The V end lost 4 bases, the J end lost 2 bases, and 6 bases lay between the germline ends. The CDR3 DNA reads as TGTGCCAGCAGTGGACTAACCTACAATGAGCAGTTCTTC. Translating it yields CASSGLTYNEQFF. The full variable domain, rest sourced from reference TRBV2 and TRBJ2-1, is EPEVTQTPSHQVTQMGQEVILRCVPISNHLYFYWYRQILGQKVEFLVSFYNNEISEKSEIFDDQFSVERPDGSNFTLKIRSTKLEDSAMYFCASSGLTYNEQFFGPGTRLTVL.

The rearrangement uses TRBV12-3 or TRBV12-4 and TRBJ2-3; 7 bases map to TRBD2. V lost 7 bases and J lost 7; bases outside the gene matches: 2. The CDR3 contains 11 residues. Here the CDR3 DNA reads TGTGCCAGCAACGGGAGGAATACGCAGTATTTT. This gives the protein CASNGRNTQYF.

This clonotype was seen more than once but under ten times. CDR3 sequence reads: CSARRPGKSGANVLTF. The CDR3 region has the DNA TGCAGTGCTAGAAGGCCCGGGAAGTCTGGGGCCAACGTCCTGACTTTC. The rearrangement uses TRBV20-1 and TRBJ2-6, with TRBD2 as a possible D gene (5 bases). CDR1 is DFQATT and CDR2 is SNEGSKA in the germline V gene (reference sequence). This CDR3 region has 16 residues. V lost 2 bases to trimming and J lost 1 base, with 12 bases between them.

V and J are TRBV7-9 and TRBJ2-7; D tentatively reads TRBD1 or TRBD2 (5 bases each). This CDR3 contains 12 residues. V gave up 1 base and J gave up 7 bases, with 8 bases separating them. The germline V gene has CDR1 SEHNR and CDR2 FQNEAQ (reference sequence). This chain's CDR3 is CASSLGGWEQYF. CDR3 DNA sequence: TGTGCCAGCAGCTTAGGGGGGTGGGAGCAGTACTTC.

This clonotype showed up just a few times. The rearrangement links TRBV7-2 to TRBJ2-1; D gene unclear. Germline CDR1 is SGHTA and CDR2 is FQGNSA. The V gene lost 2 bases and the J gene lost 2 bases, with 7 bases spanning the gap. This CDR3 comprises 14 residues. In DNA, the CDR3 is TGTGCCAGCAGCTTAAGGTGGGCCTACAATGAGCAGTTCTTC. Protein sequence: CASSLRWAYNEQFF. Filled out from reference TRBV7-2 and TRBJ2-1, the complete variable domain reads GAGVSQSPSNKVTEKGKDVELRCDPISGHTALYWYRQSLGQGLEFLIYFQGNSAPDKSGLPSDRFSAERTGGSVSTLTIQRTQQEDSAVYLCASSLRWAYNEQFFGPGTRLTVL.

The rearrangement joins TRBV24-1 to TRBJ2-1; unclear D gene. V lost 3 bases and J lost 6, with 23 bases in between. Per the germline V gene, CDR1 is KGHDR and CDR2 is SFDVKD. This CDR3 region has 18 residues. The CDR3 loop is CATSDGLFSGVACNEQFF. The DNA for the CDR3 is TGTGCCACCAGTGATGGCCTATTCAGTGGGGTTGCTTGCAATGAGCAGTTCTTC.

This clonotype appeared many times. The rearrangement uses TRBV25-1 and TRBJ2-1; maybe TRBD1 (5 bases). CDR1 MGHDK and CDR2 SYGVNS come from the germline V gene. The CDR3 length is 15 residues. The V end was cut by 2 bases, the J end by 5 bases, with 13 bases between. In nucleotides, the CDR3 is TGTGCCAGCAGTGAACTGGGTGAAGGGGACAATGAGCAGTTCTTC. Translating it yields CASSELGEGDNEQFF.

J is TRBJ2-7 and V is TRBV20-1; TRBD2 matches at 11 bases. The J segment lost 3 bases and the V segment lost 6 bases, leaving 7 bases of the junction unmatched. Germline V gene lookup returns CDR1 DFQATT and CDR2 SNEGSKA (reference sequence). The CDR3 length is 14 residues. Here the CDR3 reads CSARATSGNYEQYF. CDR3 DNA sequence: TGCAGTGCCCGCGCGACTAGCGGGAACTACGAGCAGTACTTC.

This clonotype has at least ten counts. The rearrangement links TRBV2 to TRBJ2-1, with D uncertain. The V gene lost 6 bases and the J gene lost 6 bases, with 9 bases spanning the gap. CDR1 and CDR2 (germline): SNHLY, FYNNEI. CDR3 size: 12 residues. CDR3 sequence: CASSPLSNEQFF. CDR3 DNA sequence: TGTGCCAGCAGCCCTCTTTCCAATGAGCAGTTCTTC. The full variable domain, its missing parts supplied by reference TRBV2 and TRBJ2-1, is EPEVTQTPSHQVTQMGQEVILRCVPISNHLYFYWYRQILGQKVEFLVSFYNNEISEKSEIFDDQFSVERPDGSNFTLKIRSTKLEDSAMYFCASSPLSNEQFFGPGTRLTVL.

DNA for the CDR3: TGTGCCAGCTCACCACGACGGGACAGGGGCCTCTACAATGAGCAGTTCTTC. This sequence encodes CASSPRRDRGLYNEQFF. V and J are TRBV18 and TRBJ2-1; 10 nucleotides line up with TRBD1. The CDR3 consists of 17 residues. Germline assignment: CDR1 KGHSH and CDR2 LQKENI. Trimming took 1 base from V and 3 from J; bases not matched to a gene: 6. The variable domain in full, with the rest retrieved from reference TRBV18 and TRBJ2-1, is NAGVMQNPRHLVRRRGQEARLRCSPMKGHSHVYWYRQLPEEGLKFMVYLQKENIIDESGMPKERFSAEFPKEGPSILRIQQVVRGDSAAYFCASSPRRDRGLYNEQFFGPGTRLTVL.

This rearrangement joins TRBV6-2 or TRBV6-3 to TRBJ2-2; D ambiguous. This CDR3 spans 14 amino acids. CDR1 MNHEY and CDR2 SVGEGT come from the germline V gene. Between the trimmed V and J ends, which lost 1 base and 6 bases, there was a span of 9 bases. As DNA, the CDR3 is TGTGCCAGCAGTTACTACCACGGATCCGGGGAGCTGTTTTTT. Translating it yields CASSYYHGSGELFF.

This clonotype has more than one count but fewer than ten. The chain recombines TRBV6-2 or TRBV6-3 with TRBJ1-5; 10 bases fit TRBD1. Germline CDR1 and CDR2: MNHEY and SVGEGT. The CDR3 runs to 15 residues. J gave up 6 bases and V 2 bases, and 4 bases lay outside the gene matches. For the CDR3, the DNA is TGTGCCAGCAGTTACCGGGACAGGGGATTTCAGCCCCAGCATTTT. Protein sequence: CASSYRDRGFQPQHF.

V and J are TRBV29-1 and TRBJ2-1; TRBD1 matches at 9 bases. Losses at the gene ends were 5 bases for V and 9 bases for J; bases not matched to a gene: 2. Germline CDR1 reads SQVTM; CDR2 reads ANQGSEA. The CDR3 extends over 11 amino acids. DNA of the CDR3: TGCAGCGTTCGACAGGGGGGTGAGCAGTTCTTC. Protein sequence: CSVRQGGEQFF.

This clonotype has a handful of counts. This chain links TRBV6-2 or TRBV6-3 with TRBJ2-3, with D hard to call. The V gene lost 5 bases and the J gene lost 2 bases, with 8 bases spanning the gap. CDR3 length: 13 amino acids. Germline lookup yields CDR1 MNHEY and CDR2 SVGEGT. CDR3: CASSLQHTDTQYF. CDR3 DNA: TGTGCCAGCAGTCTTCAGCACACAGATACGCAGTATTTT.

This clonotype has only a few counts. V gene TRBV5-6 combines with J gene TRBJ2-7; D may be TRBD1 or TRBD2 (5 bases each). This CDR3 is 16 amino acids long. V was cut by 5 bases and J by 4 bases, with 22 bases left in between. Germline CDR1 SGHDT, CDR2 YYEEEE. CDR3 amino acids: CASSNTGRPGGYEQYF. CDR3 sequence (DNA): TGTGCCAGCAGTAATACCGGGCGCCCTGGGGGATACGAGCAGTACTTC.

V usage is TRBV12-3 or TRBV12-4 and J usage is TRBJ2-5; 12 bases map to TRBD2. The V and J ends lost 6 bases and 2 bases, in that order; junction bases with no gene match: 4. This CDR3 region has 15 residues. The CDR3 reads CASSRGLAGQETQYF. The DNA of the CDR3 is TGTGCCAGCAGCCGTGGACTAGCGGGGCAAGAGACCCAGTACTTC.

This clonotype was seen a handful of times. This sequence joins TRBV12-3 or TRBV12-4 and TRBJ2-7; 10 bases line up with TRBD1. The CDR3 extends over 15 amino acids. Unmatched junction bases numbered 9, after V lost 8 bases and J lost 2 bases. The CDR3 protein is CASRRQGASTYEQYF. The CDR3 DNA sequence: TGTGCCAGCCGCAGACAGGGGGCGAGTACCTACGAGCAGTACTTC.

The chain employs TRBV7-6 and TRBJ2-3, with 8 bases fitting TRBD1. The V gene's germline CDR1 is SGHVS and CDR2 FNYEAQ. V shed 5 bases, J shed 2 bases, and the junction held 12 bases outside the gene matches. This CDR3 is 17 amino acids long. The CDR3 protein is CASSARQGTVYTDTQYF. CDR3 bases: TGTGCCAGCAGCGCCCGACAGGGGACGGTTTACACAGATACGCAGTATTTT. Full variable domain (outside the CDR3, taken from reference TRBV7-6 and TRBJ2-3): GAGVSQSPRYKVTKRGQDVALRCDPISGHVSLYWYRQALGQGPEFLTYFNYEAQQDKSGLPNDRFSAERPEGSISTLTIQRTEQRDSAMYRCASSARQGTVYTDTQYFGPGTRLTVL.

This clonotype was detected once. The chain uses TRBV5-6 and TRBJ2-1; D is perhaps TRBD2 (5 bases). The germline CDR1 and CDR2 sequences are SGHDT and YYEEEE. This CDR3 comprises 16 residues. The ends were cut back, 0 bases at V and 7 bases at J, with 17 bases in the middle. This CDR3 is CASSLAGLGSENEQFF. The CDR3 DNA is TGTGCCAGCAGCTTGGCTGGACTGGGGTCTGAGAATGAGCAGTTCTTC.

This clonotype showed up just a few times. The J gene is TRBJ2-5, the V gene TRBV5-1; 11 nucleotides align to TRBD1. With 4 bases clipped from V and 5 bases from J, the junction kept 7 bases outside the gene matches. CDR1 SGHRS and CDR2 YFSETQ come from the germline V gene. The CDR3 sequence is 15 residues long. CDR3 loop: CASSGQGAVRETQYF. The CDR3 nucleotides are TGCGCCAGCAGCGGACAGGGGGCTGTCAGGGAGACCCAGTACTTC.

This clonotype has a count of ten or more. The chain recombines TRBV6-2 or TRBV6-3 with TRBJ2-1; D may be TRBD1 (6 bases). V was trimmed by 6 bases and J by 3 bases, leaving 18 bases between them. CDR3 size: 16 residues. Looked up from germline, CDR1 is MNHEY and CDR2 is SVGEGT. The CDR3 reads CASSRFPGHYYNEQFF. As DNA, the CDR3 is TGTGCCAGCAGCCGATTCCCGGGACACTACTACAATGAGCAGTTCTTC.

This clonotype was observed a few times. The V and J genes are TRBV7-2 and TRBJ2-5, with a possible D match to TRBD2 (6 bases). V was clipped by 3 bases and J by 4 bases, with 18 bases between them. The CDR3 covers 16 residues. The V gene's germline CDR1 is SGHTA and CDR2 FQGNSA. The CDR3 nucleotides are TGTGCCAGCAGCTTGGAGGGAAGGAATAGGGTAGAGACCCAGTACTTC. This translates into CASSLEGRNRVETQYF.

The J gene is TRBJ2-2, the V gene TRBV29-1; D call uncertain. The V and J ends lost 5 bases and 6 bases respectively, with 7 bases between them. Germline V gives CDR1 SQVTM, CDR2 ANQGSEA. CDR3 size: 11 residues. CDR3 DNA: TGCAGCGTTAGAGTGCCCGGGGAGCTGTTTTTT. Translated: CSVRVPGELFF.

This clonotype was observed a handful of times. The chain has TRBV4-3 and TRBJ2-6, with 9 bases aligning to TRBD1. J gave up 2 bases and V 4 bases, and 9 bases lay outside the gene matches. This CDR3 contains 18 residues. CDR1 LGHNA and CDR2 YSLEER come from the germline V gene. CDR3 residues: CASSLLGQGVAGANVLTF. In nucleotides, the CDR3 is TGCGCCAGCAGCCTGTTGGGACAGGGTGTTGCTGGGGCCAACGTCCTGACTTTC.

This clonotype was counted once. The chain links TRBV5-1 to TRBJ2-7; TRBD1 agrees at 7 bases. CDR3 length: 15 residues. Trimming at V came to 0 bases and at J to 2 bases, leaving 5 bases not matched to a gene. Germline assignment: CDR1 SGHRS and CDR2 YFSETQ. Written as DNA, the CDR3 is TGCGCCAGCAGCTTGGATGGACAGGTTCCCTACGAGCAGTACTTC. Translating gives CASSLDGQVPYEQYF.

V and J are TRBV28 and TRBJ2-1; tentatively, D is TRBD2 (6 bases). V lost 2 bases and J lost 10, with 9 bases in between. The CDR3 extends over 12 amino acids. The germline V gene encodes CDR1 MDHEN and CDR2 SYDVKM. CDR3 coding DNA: TGTGCCAGCAGTTTACTCCTAGCGGAGCAGTTCTTC. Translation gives CASSLLLAEQFF.